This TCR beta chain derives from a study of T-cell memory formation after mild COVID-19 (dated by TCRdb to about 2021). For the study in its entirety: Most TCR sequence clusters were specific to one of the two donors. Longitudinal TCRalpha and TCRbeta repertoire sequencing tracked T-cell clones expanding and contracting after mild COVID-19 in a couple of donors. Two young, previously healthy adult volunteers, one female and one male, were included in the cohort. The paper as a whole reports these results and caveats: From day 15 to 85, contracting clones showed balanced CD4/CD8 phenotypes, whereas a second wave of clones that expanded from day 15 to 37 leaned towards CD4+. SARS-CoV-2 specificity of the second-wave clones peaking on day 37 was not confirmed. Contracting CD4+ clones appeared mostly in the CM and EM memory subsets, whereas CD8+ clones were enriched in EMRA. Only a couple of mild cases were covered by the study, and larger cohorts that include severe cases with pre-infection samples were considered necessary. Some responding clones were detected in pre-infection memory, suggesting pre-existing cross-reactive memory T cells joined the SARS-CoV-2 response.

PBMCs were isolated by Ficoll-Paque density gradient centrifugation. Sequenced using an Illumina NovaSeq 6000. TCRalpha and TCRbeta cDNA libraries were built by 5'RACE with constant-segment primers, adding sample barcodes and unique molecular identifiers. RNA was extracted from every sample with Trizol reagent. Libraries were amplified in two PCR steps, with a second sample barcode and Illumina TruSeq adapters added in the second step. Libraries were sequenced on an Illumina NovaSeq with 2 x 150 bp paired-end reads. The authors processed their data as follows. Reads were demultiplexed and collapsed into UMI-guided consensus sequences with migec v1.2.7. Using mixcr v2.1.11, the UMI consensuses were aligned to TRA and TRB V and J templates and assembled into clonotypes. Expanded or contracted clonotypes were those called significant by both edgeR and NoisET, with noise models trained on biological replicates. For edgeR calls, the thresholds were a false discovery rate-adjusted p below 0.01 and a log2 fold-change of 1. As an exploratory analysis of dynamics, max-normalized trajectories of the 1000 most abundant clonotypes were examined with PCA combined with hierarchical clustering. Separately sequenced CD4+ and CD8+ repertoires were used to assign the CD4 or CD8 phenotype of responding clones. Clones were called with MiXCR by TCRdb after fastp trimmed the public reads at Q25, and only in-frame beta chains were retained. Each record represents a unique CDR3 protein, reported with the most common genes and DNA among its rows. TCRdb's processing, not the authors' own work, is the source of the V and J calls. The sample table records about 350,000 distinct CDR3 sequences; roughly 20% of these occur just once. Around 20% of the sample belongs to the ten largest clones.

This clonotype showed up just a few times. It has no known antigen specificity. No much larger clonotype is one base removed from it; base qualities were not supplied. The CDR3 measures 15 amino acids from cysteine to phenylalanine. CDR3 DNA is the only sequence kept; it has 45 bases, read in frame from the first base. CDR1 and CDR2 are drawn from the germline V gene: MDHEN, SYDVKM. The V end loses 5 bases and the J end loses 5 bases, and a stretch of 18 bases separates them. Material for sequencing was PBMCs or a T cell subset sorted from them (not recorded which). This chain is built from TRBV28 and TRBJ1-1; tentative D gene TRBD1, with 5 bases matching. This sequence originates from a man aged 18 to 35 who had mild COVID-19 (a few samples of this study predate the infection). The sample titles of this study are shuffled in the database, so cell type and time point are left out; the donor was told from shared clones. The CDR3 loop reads CASSPPPGTGTEAFF. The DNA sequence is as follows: TGTGCCAGCAGTCCCCCCCCCGGGACTGGGACTGAAGCTTTCTTT.